The next 14 T cell receptor beta chains were all read from a single sample in a study of blood T cell repertoires in COVID-19. Profiling relied on immunoSEQ multiplex PCR, and the TCRdb table lists in-frame clones only, not all of them. Among 270,000 or so clones listed, under 90% were seen once. Sequencing was carried out using peripheral blood. These receptors were taken from a human donor in a cohort sampled during active COVID-19.

The chain's CDR3 is CASSHPLPRGNEQYF. In DNA form, the CDR3 reads TGTGCCAGCAGTCACCCGCTGCCCAGGGGCAACGAGCAGTACTTC. The chain couples TRBV6-2 or TRBV6-3 to TRBJ2-7; possibly TRBD1 for D (6 bases). The CDR3 is 15 amino acids. The V and J ends lost 5 bases and 5 bases respectively, with 19 bases between them. CDR1 and CDR2 from the germline V gene are MNHEY and SVGEGT.

The chain is built from TRBV12-5 and TRBJ1-1; D possibly corresponds to TRBD1 (5 bases). CDR1 is LGHNT and CDR2 is FRNRAP in the germline V gene. The CDR3 sequence is 13 residues long. V dropped 4 bases and J dropped 1 base, with 7 bases sitting between them. The CDR3 reads CASGSGQNTEAFF. The CDR3 DNA is TGTGCTAGTGGTTCAGGACAGAACACTGAAGCTTTCTTT.

The rearrangement joins TRBV7-8 to TRBJ2-1; a possible D gene is TRBD2 (5 bases). The CDR3 is 14 amino acids. Germline CDR1 SGHVS, CDR2 FQNEAQ. V was clipped by 4 bases and J by 3 bases, with 10 bases between them. As DNA, the CDR3 is TGTGCCAGCAGCTCGCGGGCCAACTACAATGAGCAGTTCTTC. Protein product: CASSSRANYNEQFF.

The chain is built from TRBV7-2 and TRBJ2-7, with a weak D call TRBD2 (5 bases). Germline loops: CDR1 SGHTA, CDR2 FQGNSA. Trimming took off 5 bases at V and 0 bases at J, with 14 bases between the two ends. The CDR3 length is 15 residues. The CDR3 sequence is CASSTSGGSSYEQYF. DNA of the CDR3: TGTGCCAGCAGCACATCAGGAGGAAGCTCCTACGAGCAGTACTTC.

The chain couples TRBV6-5 to TRBJ1-1; 9 nucleotides agree with TRBD1. Trimming at V came to 6 bases and at J to 0 bases, leaving 5 bases not matched to a gene. The V gene's germline CDR1 is MNHEY and CDR2 SVGAGI. The CDR3 extends over 15 amino acids. This chain's CDR3 is CASSRTGALNTEAFF. The DNA of the CDR3 is TGTGCCAGCAGCCGGACAGGGGCTTTGAACACTGAAGCTTTCTTT.

The chain links TRBV3-1 (or the pseudogene TRBV3-2) to TRBJ2-5, with 7 bases identical to TRBD1. The CDR3 length is 16 residues. From germline, CDR1 is LGHDT and CDR2 YNNKEL (reference sequence). The ends lost 5 bases at V and 3 bases at J; junction bases unmatched: 12. The CDR3 loop is CASSLRQGLGKETQYF. CDR3 in DNA: TGTGCCAGCAGCTTACGACAGGGTCTGGGGAAAGAGACCCAGTACTTC.

This clone was counted a few times. The chain carries TRBV25-1 and TRBJ1-6, with 10 bases that match TRBD1. CDR1 MGHDK and CDR2 SYGVNS come from the germline V gene. This CDR3 spans 15 amino acids. J gave up 10 bases and V 4 bases, and 7 bases lay outside the gene matches. The CDR3 sequence: CASSGPRTGGSPLHF. CDR3 DNA: TGTGCCAGCAGTGGACCTCGGACAGGGGGATCACCCCTCCACTTT.

This chain connects TRBV28 to TRBJ2-5; D uncertain. V was pared by 1 base and J by 5 bases, with 26 bases between. This CDR3 is 19 amino acids long. CDR1 is MDHEN, CDR2 SYDVKM, per germline. The CDR3 is CASSLYPSVDRQHGETQYF. The CDR3 DNA sequence: TGTGCCAGCAGTTTATATCCTTCGGTAGACCGCCAGCACGGGGAGACCCAGTACTTC.

V gene TRBV5-1 combines with J gene TRBJ1-1, with D perhaps TRBD1 (5 bases). The CDR3 runs to 15 residues. CDR1 SGHRS and CDR2 YFSETQ come from the germline V gene. V was clipped by 2 bases and J by 0 bases, with 11 bases between them. The CDR3 region has the DNA TGCGCCAGCAGCTTAGGGGTCCCCATGAACACTGAAGCTTTCTTT. This codes for CASSLGVPMNTEAFF.

The CDR3 DNA reads as TGCGCCAGCAGCTTGGCCTCCCCCGACAAGGTCACGCAGTATTTT. Translation gives CASSLASPDKVTQYF. The chain carries TRBV5-1 and TRBJ2-3; the D is unclear. Germline CDR1 reads SGHRS; CDR2 reads YFSETQ. CDR3 length: 15 residues. Trimming pared 0 bases from V and 9 bases from J, leaving 17 bases between.

This chain uses TRBV19 with TRBJ1-5, with 8 nucleotides matching TRBD1. J was trimmed by 0 bases and V by 3 bases; bases with no gene match: 7. The CDR3 extends over 17 amino acids. CDR1 LNHDA and CDR2 SQIVND come from the germline V gene (reference sequence). The CDR3 region is CASSILAQGDSNQPQHF. CDR3 nucleotides: TGTGCCAGTAGTATTTTAGCACAGGGGGATAGCAATCAGCCCCAGCATTTT.

The chain couples TRBV18 to TRBJ2-3, with TRBD2 matching over 9 bases. Trimming at V came to 2 bases and at J to 6 bases, leaving 9 bases not matched to a gene. Germline values: CDR1 KGHSH, CDR2 LQKENI. The CDR3 loop spans 16 amino acids. For the CDR3, the DNA is TGTGCCAGCTCACCAAGTGCTAGCGGGATGATGGATACGCAGTATTTT. It encodes CASSPSASGMMDTQYF.

The V call is TRBV6-5, the J call TRBJ1-4, with 9 bases matching TRBD1. This CDR3 comprises 15 residues. V lost 6 bases to trimming and J lost 12 bases; unmatched junction nucleotides: 14. Germline V lookup: CDR1 MNHEY, CDR2 SVGAGI. The CDR3 nucleotides read TGTGCCAGCAGGCCGGGACAGGGTTGGGTTGAGGAACTGTTTTTT. Translation gives CASRPGQGWVEELFF.

In its sample, this clone was seen a few times. The V call is TRBV14, the J call TRBJ1-5, with 7 bases that match TRBD1. The germline CDR1 and CDR2 sequences are SGHDN and FVKESK. Trimming removed 4 bases from V and 4 bases from J; junction bases left unmatched: 10. The CDR3 runs 16 residues. The CDR3 DNA reads as TGTGCCAGCAGCCCAGACCATGACAGGGCAAATCAGCCCCAGCATTTT. Amino acids: CASSPDHDRANQPQHF.